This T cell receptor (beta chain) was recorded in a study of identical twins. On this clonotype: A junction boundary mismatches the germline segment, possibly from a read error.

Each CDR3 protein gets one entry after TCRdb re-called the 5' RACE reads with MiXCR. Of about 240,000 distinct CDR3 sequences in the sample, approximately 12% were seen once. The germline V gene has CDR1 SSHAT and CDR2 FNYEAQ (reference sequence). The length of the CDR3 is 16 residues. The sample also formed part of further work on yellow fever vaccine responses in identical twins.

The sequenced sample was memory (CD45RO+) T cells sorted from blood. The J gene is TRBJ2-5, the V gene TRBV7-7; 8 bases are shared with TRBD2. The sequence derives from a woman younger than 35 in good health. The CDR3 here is CASRNPYGGGRETQYF. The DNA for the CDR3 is TGTGCTAGCAGGAATCCCTATGGCGGGGGGCGAGAGACCCAGTACTTC.